Listed below are T cell receptor beta chains from one sample, sequenced in a study of cytomegalovirus exposure and HLA in healthy donors. The repertoire was sequenced with immunoSEQ multiplex PCR; TCRdb's copy has only in-frame clones and lacks some. The table lists 100,000 to 150,000 clones, about 10% of them singletons. The sample consisted of PBMCs. These receptors all stem from a woman aged 18-35 years in good health and CMV-seropositive. The CDR3 runs from the conserved cysteine through the conserved F or W. The order of the fields is V gene, J gene, D gene, clone size, CDR3 DNA, CDR3 protein. A D gene is named only where the DNA matches it firmly. Where a row states a size, it is once, few, many or the class of an expanded clone; other rows omit it.

V: TRBV5-6; J: TRBJ2-3; D: .; size: .; DNA: TGTGCCAGCTCCAGGTCAGATGCCCCAGATACGCAGTATTTT; CDR3: CASSRSDAPDTQYF
V: TRBV19; J: TRBJ1-2; D: TRBD1; size: few; DNA: TGTGCCAGTAGTACCACCGGGACAGGGGCAAGGCAGGTTGGCTACACCTTC; CDR3: CASSTTGTGARQVGYTF
V: TRBV4-1; J: TRBJ1-4; D: .; size: .; DNA: TGCGCCAGCAGCCAAGATCTAGGCCCGTCACTTAATGAAAAACTGTTTTTT; CDR3: CASSQDLGPSLNEKLFF
V: TRBV7-3; J: TRBJ2-2; D: TRBD2; size: few; DNA: TGTGCCAGCAGGTTACTAGCGGGCGGGGAGCTGTTTTTT; CDR3: CASRLLAGGELFF
V: TRBV27; J: TRBJ2-7; D: .; size: .; DNA: TGTGCCAGCAGTTTAGGTATGGGGCCCGCATACGAGCAGTACTTC; CDR3: CASSLGMGPAYEQYF
V: TRBV30; J: TRBJ2-1; D: TRBD2; size: few; DNA: TGTGCCTGGAGTCTAGCGGCCAATGAGCAGTTCTTC; CDR3: CAWSLAANEQFF
V: TRBV9; J: TRBJ2-7; D: .; size: .; DNA: TGTGCCAGCAGCGTAGCCTTACAGGGCGGCGAAGGCGAGCAGTACTTC; CDR3: CASSVALQGGEGEQYF
V: TRBV4-1; J: TRBJ1-2; D: .; size: .; DNA: TGCGCCAGCAGCCCCCGGGACACCGAGCCCTATGGCTACACCTTC; CDR3: CASSPRDTEPYGYTF
V: TRBV4-1; J: TRBJ1-5; D: .; size: few; DNA: TGCGCCAGCAGCCGGTCGGTCCTTCAGCCCCAGCATTTT; CDR3: CASSRSVLQPQHF
V: TRBV5-1; J: TRBJ1-5; D: TRBD1; size: .; DNA: TGCGCCAGCAGTCCCACCGGACAGGGAAATCAGCCCCAGCATTTT; CDR3: CASSPTGQGNQPQHF
V: TRBV30; J: TRBJ2-3; D: TRBD1; size: few; DNA: TGTGCCTGGAGTACTTGGTCCAGGGGGGATACGCAGTATTTT; CDR3: CAWSTWSRGDTQYF
V: TRBV28; J: TRBJ1-5; D: .; size: few; DNA: TGTGCCAGCAGTTTAGTGGGCCTCGGAAGGAGCAATCAGCCCCAGCATTTT; CDR3: CASSLVGLGRSNQPQHF
V: TRBV11-2; J: TRBJ1-3; D: .; size: few; DNA: TGTGCCAGCAGCTTTGAGCGAAACACCATATATTTT; CDR3: CASSFERNTIYF
V: TRBV4-1; J: TRBJ2-1; D: .; size: few; DNA: TGCGCCAGCAGCCAAGGCAGGGCGGTCAATACTGAGCAGTTCTTC; CDR3: CASSQGRAVNTEQFF
V: TRBV28; J: TRBJ2-7; D: TRBD2; size: .; DNA: TGTGCCAGCAGTCCTCCGGGACTAGCGGGGGACGAGCAGTACTTC; CDR3: CASSPPGLAGDEQYF
V: TRBV6-5; J: TRBJ1-1; D: .; size: .; DNA: TGTGCCAGCAGTTCATCATCGACAGGCCCGAACACTGAAGCTTTCTTT; CDR3: CASSSSSTGPNTEAFF
V: TRBV19; J: TRBJ1-5; D: TRBD1; size: .; DNA: TGTGCCGTAGGCAGGGGGAATCAGCCCCAGCATTTT; CDR3: CAVGRGNQPQHF
V: TRBV7-9; J: TRBJ1-1; D: .; size: .; DNA: TGTGCCAGCAGCAATTCTCTCTGGGATCTGGGAGACACTGAAGCTTTCTTT; CDR3: CASSNSLWDLGDTEAFF
V: TRBV6-1; J: TRBJ1-3; D: .; size: once; DNA: TGTGCCAGCCAGAGAGAGGAGACCTTTGGAAACACCATATATTTT; CDR3: CASQREETFGNTIYF
V: TRBV6-1; J: TRBJ1-4; D: TRBD1; size: .; DNA: TGTGCCAGCAGTGAAGGTGGATATTTAGGGACAGGGCTTAATGAAAAACTGTTTTTT; CDR3: CASSEGGYLGTGLNEKLFF
V: TRBV5-5; J: TRBJ1-1; D: .; size: few; DNA: TGTGCCAGCAGCTTGGAAACTCCAAACACTGAAGCTTTCTTT; CDR3: CASSLETPNTEAFF
V: TRBV29-1; J: TRBJ1-1; D: TRBD1; size: few; DNA: TGCAGCGTTGTTCTCGATCAGGGGGCAGGCACTGAAGCTTTCTTT; CDR3: CSVVLDQGAGTEAFF
V: TRBV4-1; J: TRBJ2-7; D: TRBD1; size: few; DNA: TGCGCCAGCAGCTTACCGGGACAGGGGCCCTACGAGCAGTACTTC; CDR3: CASSLPGQGPYEQYF
V: TRBV5-1; J: TRBJ2-7; D: .; size: few; DNA: TGCGCCAGCAGCTTGGCAGGCAGCCACTACGAGCAGTACTTC; CDR3: CASSLAGSHYEQYF
V: TRBV6-5; J: TRBJ1-2; D: TRBD1; size: .; DNA: TGTGCCAGCAGTTCGACTACAGGGGGCGGCTACACCTTC; CDR3: CASSSTTGGGYTF
V: TRBV6-6; J: TRBJ1-2; D: TRBD1; size: few; DNA: TGTGCCAGCAGCCAACCCCAACAGGGGGCGCAGGGCTACACCTTC; CDR3: CASSQPQQGAQGYTF
V: TRBV6-5; J: TRBJ2-5; D: TRBD2; size: few; DNA: TGTGCCAGCAGTTACAGGCCCCTAGCCGGGGGGGAGACCCAGTACTTC; CDR3: CASSYRPLAGGETQYF
V: TRBV27; J: TRBJ2-1; D: .; size: few; DNA: TGTGCCAGCAGTTCGGGGGTGCGAGCGGATTACAATGAGCAGTTCTTC; CDR3: CASSSGVRADYNEQFF
V: TRBV7-2; J: TRBJ1-2; D: .; size: few; DNA: TGTGCCAGCAGCCCTACAGGGCATGGCTACACCTTC; CDR3: CASSPTGHGYTF
V: TRBV5-3; J: TRBJ2-1; D: .; size: .; DNA: TGTGCCAGAAGCCTACAGAGTGAGCAGTTCTTC; CDR3: CARSLQSEQFF
V: TRBV5-1; J: TRBJ2-3; D: TRBD2; size: .; DNA: TGCGCCAGCAGCTACATGGGAGGGGCCACAGATACGCAGTATTTT; CDR3: CASSYMGGATDTQYF
V: TRBV7-8; J: TRBJ1-1; D: .; size: .; DNA: TGTGCCAGCAGCCCAATAGGGGTGGACACTGAAGCTTTCTTT; CDR3: CASSPIGVDTEAFF
V: TRBV4-2; J: TRBJ2-7; D: TRBD1; size: .; DNA: TGTGCCAGCAGCTACGGACAGGGGGCTTACGAGCAGTACTTC; CDR3: CASSYGQGAYEQYF
V: TRBV7-3; J: TRBJ1-5; D: .; size: .; DNA: TGTGCCAGCAGCCCTCAGGCCGTTACAGGTCAGCCCCAGCATTTT; CDR3: CASSPQAVTGQPQHF
V: TRBV5-1; J: TRBJ2-7; D: .; size: .; DNA: TGCGCCAGCAGCTTCGTAACCGGGAGCTCCTACGAGCAGTACTTC; CDR3: CASSFVTGSSYEQYF
V: TRBV5-1; J: TRBJ1-2; D: .; size: .; DNA: TGCGCCAGCCGCCCCAGGGGCGAAGGATATGGCTACACCTTC; CDR3: CASRPRGEGYGYTF
V: TRBV14; J: TRBJ2-2; D: .; size: few; DNA: TGTGCCAGCAGCCAAAAAAAGGACAGAAACACCGGGGAGCTGTTTTTT; CDR3: CASSQKKDRNTGELFF
V: TRBV7-9; J: TRBJ2-2; D: .; size: few; DNA: TGTGCCGTATTATTACAGCCAGTTGCGCCCCCGCTGTTTTTT; CDR3: CAVLLQPVAPPLFF
V: TRBV2; J: TRBJ2-7; D: .; size: few; DNA: TGTGCCAGCAGTGAACTGTCCTACGAGCAGTACTTC; CDR3: CASSELSYEQYF
V: TRBV30; J: TRBJ2-7; D: .; size: .; DNA: TGTGCCTGGAGTGGGAGGAGGGCCCCCACCTACGAGCAGTACTTC; CDR3: CAWSGRRAPTYEQYF
V: TRBV29-1; J: TRBJ2-7; D: TRBD2; size: .; DNA: TGCAGCGTTGGTAGCGGGGGACCCTCCTACGAGCAGTACTTC; CDR3: CSVGSGGPSYEQYF
V: TRBV11-2; J: TRBJ2-1; D: TRBD2; size: .; DNA: TGTGCCAGCAGCTTCCTAGCGGGACCCTACAATGAGCAGTTCTTC; CDR3: CASSFLAGPYNEQFF
V: TRBV30; J: TRBJ1-2; D: .; size: few; DNA: TGTGCCTCAAAGACAGGACTCTATGGCTACACCTTC; CDR3: CASKTGLYGYTF
V: TRBV30; J: TRBJ2-7; D: TRBD2; size: few; DNA: TGTGCCTGGAGTATTGGGACTAGCTACGAGCAGTACTTC; CDR3: CAWSIGTSYEQYF
V: TRBV9; J: TRBJ2-3; D: TRBD1; size: .; DNA: TGTGCCAGCAGGACAGGGGATACGCAGTATTTT; CDR3: CASRTGDTQYF
V: TRBV5-1; J: TRBJ2-1; D: .; size: .; DNA: TGCGCCAGCAGCTTGTACCCTGGAGGCTCCTACAATGAGCAGTTCTTC; CDR3: CASSLYPGGSYNEQFF
V: TRBV11-3; J: TRBJ2-3; D: TRBD2; size: few; DNA: TGTGCCACTGGACTAGCAGTTACAGATACGCAGTATTTT; CDR3: CATGLAVTDTQYF
V: TRBV6-5; J: TRBJ2-7; D: TRBD1; size: few; DNA: TGTGCCAGCAGTTACGGGCCGGGACAGAACTACGAGCAGTACTTC; CDR3: CASSYGPGQNYEQYF
V: TRBV11-2; J: TRBJ2-5; D: .; size: .; DNA: TGTGCCAGCAGCCATGGACAGCCGCAAGAGACCCAGTACTTC; CDR3: CASSHGQPQETQYF
V: TRBV11-3; J: TRBJ1-1; D: .; size: few; DNA: TGTGCCAGCAGTTACGACAGGCTTAACCGCGGCACTGAAGCTTTCTTT; CDR3: CASSYDRLNRGTEAFF
V: TRBV5-6; J: TRBJ1-1; D: .; size: .; DNA: TGTGCCAGCAGCATCGGACAGTACACTGAAGCTTTCTTT; CDR3: CASSIGQYTEAFF
V: TRBV12-5; J: TRBJ1-5; D: TRBD1; size: few; DNA: TGTGCTAGTGGTTCCCCCGGGACAGGGATATCCAATCAGCCCCAGCATTTT; CDR3: CASGSPGTGISNQPQHF
V: TRBV29-1; J: TRBJ1-3; D: TRBD1; size: .; DNA: TGCAGCGTGTCACAGGGGGACACCATATATTTT; CDR3: CSVSQGDTIYF
V: TRBV11-3; J: TRBJ2-2; D: .; size: .; DNA: TGTGCCAGCAGCTTAGTGGCCGGGATAACCGGGGAGCTGTTTTTT; CDR3: CASSLVAGITGELFF
V: TRBV6-5; J: TRBJ1-1; D: .; size: .; DNA: TGTGCCAGCAGTTACATATTGAACACTGAAGCTTTCTTT; CDR3: CASSYILNTEAFF
V: TRBV28; J: TRBJ2-1; D: .; size: few; DNA: TGTGCCAGCAGTTTTCGGGATTTCAATGAGCAGTTCTTC; CDR3: CASSFRDFNEQFF
V: TRBV7-6; J: TRBJ2-1; D: TRBD2; size: .; DNA: TGTGCCAGCAGCTTCAGCGGGGGCTACAATGAGCAGTTCTTC; CDR3: CASSFSGGYNEQFF
V: TRBV2; J: TRBJ2-2; D: .; size: few; DNA: TGTGCCAGCAGGGTTGACGGAGGCACCGGGGAGCTGTTTTTT; CDR3: CASRVDGGTGELFF
V: TRBV19; J: TRBJ2-5; D: .; size: .; DNA: TGTGCCAGTAGTTTTCTAAGGGGTGCGGGGGAGACCCAGTACTTC; CDR3: CASSFLRGAGETQYF